This T cell receptor (beta chain) was sequenced during a study of identical twins. General study results and limits: For monozygotic twins, models underestimated out-of-frame TCR alpha sharing.

Between the trimmed V and J ends, which lost 1 base and 9 bases, there was a span of 13 bases. CDR3 size: 15 residues. The V gene's germline CDR1 is SGHVS and CDR2 FQNEAQ. Via MiXCR, TCRdb re-called the 5' RACE reads, giving one row per CDR3 protein. The sample contains approximately 220,000 distinct CDR3 sequences, 9.4% of which appear only once. As concerns this clonotype: The antigen remains unidentified.

The TCR originated in a young woman in good health. V and J are TRBV7-8 and TRBJ1-6, with D unclear. Sequencing was carried out using memory (CD45RO+) T cells sorted from blood. This chain's CDR3 is CASSLGEGWGSPLHF. The CDR3 DNA follows: TGTGCCAGCAGCTTAGGGGAGGGATGGGGTTCACCCCTCCACTTT.